One sample yielded the 13 T cell receptor beta chains listed below, sequenced in a study of vaccination and CD4 T cells after COVID-19. The Oncomine TCR Beta short-read assay generated sequence data from the DNA of cultured CD4+ T cells. Each CDR3 protein gets one entry after TCRdb re-called the PCR reads with MiXCR. The sample consists of 4,600 or so distinct CDR3 sequences, 45% to 70% of them appearing once. Specified treatment: approximately 9-day PBMC culture with coronavirus spike peptide pools or control peptides (ViraFEST assay). Harvesting of the unexposed donor's CD4+ T cells predated the COVID-19 pandemic (2011-2018). No antigen is known for these receptors. Sequencing used CD4+ T cells from blood, cultured in vitro. The receptor set was obtained from a human donor in good health.

The chain combines TRBV10-1 with TRBJ1-1; tentative D call: TRBD1 (6 bases). The V gene lost 7 bases and the J gene lost 3 bases, with 15 bases spanning the gap. CDR1 and CDR2 (germline): WNHNN, SYGVQD (reference sequence). The CDR3 totals 14 residues. The CDR3 DNA reads TGCGCCAGCAAGAAAACAACAGGGTACACTGAAGCTTTCTTT. Translating it yields CASKKTTGYTEAFF.

Only a few counts were recorded for this clonotype. The V and J genes are TRBV11-2 and TRBJ1-5; D call uncertain. Germline V gene lookup returns CDR1 SGHAT and CDR2 FQNNGV. The CDR3 totals 13 residues. Trimming shortened V by 0 bases and J by 6 bases, and 6 bases separated the two germline ends. DNA for the CDR3: TGTGCCAGCAGCTTAGATCTGCGTCAGCCCCAGCATTTT. This encodes CASSLDLRQPQHF. The whole variable domain, filled in from reference TRBV11-2 and TRBJ1-5, reads EAGVAQSPRYKIIEKRQSVAFWCNPISGHATLYWYQQILGQGPKLLIQFQNNGVVDDSQLPKDRFSAERLKGVDSTLKIQPAKLEDSAVYLCASSLDLRQPQHFGDGTRLSIL.

As regards this clonotype: The junction and the germline gene differ at one end; a read error may be behind it. The chain joins TRBV27 to TRBJ1-5; D unclear. CDR1 MNHEY and CDR2 SMNVEV come from the germline V gene (reference sequence). The CDR3 is 16 residues long. CDR3 bases: TGTGCCGGCAGTTTATCGGGGTCTCACAGCAATCAGCCCCAGCATTTT. This gives the protein CAGSLSGSHSNQPQHF.

There are a few counts of this clonotype. The V gene is TRBV5-4, the J gene TRBJ2-1; 10 positions match TRBD2. V shed 3 bases, J shed 3 bases, and the junction held 0 bases outside the gene matches. The CDR3 runs 14 residues. Looked up from germline, CDR1 is SGHNT and CDR2 is YYREEE (reference sequence). DNA for the CDR3: TGTGCCAGCAGCTGGACTAGCGGCTACAATGAGCAGTTCTTC. Its protein product is CASSWTSGYNEQFF.

The chain recombines TRBV20-1 with TRBJ2-3; D remains ambiguous. Between the trimmed V and J ends, which lost 4 bases and 7 bases, there was a span of 18 bases. From germline, CDR1 is DFQATT and CDR2 SNEGSKA (reference sequence). The CDR3 is made up of 14 amino acids. For the CDR3, the DNA is TGCAGTGCTACACAGCCGTTATGGTCCAATACGCAGTATTTT. Encoded protein: CSATQPLWSNTQYF.

The chain is built from TRBV27 and TRBJ1-1, with D possibly being TRBD1 (5 bases). V lost 8 bases and J lost 0, with 13 bases in between. The length of the CDR3 is 14 residues. In germline, CDR1 is MNHEY, CDR2 SMNVEV (reference sequence). CDR3 protein: CASRWDRMNTEAFF. The CDR3 nucleotides are TGTGCCAGCCGTTGGGACCGAATGAACACTGAAGCTTTCTTT.

The chain is built from TRBV12-3 or TRBV12-4 and TRBJ1-2; 10 nucleotides line up with TRBD1. CDR3 length equals 15 residues. J was trimmed by 7 bases and V by 5 bases; bases with no gene match: 10. The CDR3, as DNA: TGTGCCAGCAGTCAACGGGACAGGGGTTTTAGTGGCTACACCTTC. Protein sequence: CASSQRDRGFSGYTF.

There are a few counts of this clonotype. The V gene is TRBV7-2, the J gene TRBJ2-7, with 8 bases identical to TRBD1. The germline V gene has CDR1 SGHTA and CDR2 FQGNSA. V shed 1 base, J shed 5 bases, and the junction held 4 bases outside the gene matches. This CDR3 comprises 14 residues. The CDR3 here is CASSLVQGVNEQYF. The CDR3 DNA reads TGTGCCAGCAGCTTAGTACAGGGGGTGAACGAGCAGTACTTC. Supplemented by reference TRBV7-2 and TRBJ2-7, the full variable domain reads GAGVSQSPSNKVTEKGKDVELRCDPISGHTALYWYRQSLGQGLEFLIYFQGNSAPDKSGLPSDRFSAERTGGSVSTLTIQRTQQEDSAVYLCASSLVQGVNEQYFGPGTRLTVT.

The chain employs TRBV14 and TRBJ1-2, with D possibly being TRBD1 (6 bases). The CDR3 contains 14 residues. Trimming cost V 0 bases and J 8 bases, with 13 bases left between them. Germline CDR1 and CDR2: SGHDN and FVKESK. The chain's CDR3 is CASSQERARGGYTF. The CDR3, as DNA: TGTGCCAGCAGCCAAGAACGGGCCAGGGGAGGCTACACCTTC.

V is TRBV6-1 and J is TRBJ2-5, with TRBD2 matching over 13 bases. Germline CDR1 is MNHNS and CDR2 is SASEGT. The CDR3 length is 19 residues. The V and J ends lost 6 bases and 5 bases, in that order; junction bases with no gene match: 18. The chain's CDR3 is CASRTGQGILAGGGETQYF. The CDR3 DNA reads as TGTGCCAGCAGGACTGGACAGGGAATACTAGCGGGAGGGGGTGAGACCCAGTACTTC.

CDR3 sequence: CASSIDRLAGVNEQYF. The CDR3 DNA follows: TGTGCCAGTAGTATAGATCGGCTAGCGGGAGTGAACGAGCAGTACTTC. The chain is built from TRBV19 and TRBJ2-7; TRBD2 matches at 10 bases. This CDR3 has 16 amino acids. Germline CDR1 reads LNHDA; CDR2 reads SQIVND (reference sequence). V shed 0 bases, J shed 5 bases, and the junction held 7 bases outside the gene matches.

The chain combines TRBV12-3 or TRBV12-4 with TRBJ1-2, with unresolved D. There are 13 residues in the CDR3. With 2 bases removed from V and 6 bases from J, the gap between germline ends came to 10 bases. This chain's CDR3 is CASSLSTGDGYTF. The CDR3 DNA follows: TGTGCCAGCAGTTTATCGACCGGGGATGGCTACACCTTC.

Concerning this clonotype: One junction end does not reproduce the germline sequence, and a read error may be involved. The chain is built from TRBV20-1 and TRBJ1-6, with 7 bases fitting TRBD1. This CDR3 is 14 amino acids long. The germline CDR1 and CDR2 sequences are DFQATT and SNEGSKA (reference sequence). DNA of the CDR3: TGCAGTGCCAGAGCAGGGGGGGCCAATTCACCCCTCCACTTT. This encodes CSARAGGANSPLHF.